The rows below give T cell receptor beta chains drawn from one sample of a study of CD4 and CD8 cells across lung adenocarcinoma regions. Each CDR3 protein is one row after TCRdb ran MiXCR on the PCR reads. The sample has 6,600 or so distinct CDR3 sequences, 51% seen once. What was sequenced was CD4+ T cells from the center of a lung tumor. The receptors stem from a female donor with lung adenocarcinoma. The CD4 and CD8 labels of this study may be unreliable. Each CDR3 is given with its conserved first and last residue. The order of the fields is clone size, D gene, V gene, J gene, CDR3 DNA, CDR3 protein. The D gene is left open where the match is weak. Clone size appears in some rows only: once, few, many, or a class for an expanded clone.

size: many
D: NA
V: TRBV19
J: TRBJ2-1
DNA: TGTGCCAGTAGTATGATGGGTAATGAGCAGTTCTTC
CDR3: CASSMMGNEQFF

size: NA
D: NA
V: TRBV6-1
J: TRBJ2-3
DNA: TGTGCCAGCAGGGGGGGGCTGGGAAAAGATATGCAGTATTTT
CDR3: CASRGGLGKDMQYF

size: NA
D: TRBD2
V: TRBV6-1
J: TRBJ2-7
DNA: TGTGCCAGCAGTAAAACTAGCGGGGGGGCCGTTTACGAGCAGTACTTC
CDR3: CASSKTSGGAVYEQYF

size: NA
D: NA
V: TRBV6-1
J: TRBJ2-4
DNA: TGTGCCAGCAGCGACCCGGGGGAATGGCCCAAAAATACGCAGTACTTC
CDR3: CASSDPGEWPKNTQYF

size: NA
D: NA
V: TRBV6-5
J: TRBJ2-1
DNA: TGTGCCAGCAGTTACGTCCGTGGGGCCTACAATGAGCAGTTCTTC
CDR3: CASSYVRGAYNEQFF

size: NA
D: NA
V: TRBV10-3
J: TRBJ2-1
DNA: TGTGCCACGGCGGAAAACAATGAGCAGTTCTTC
CDR3: CATAENNEQFF

size: NA
D: NA
V: TRBV5-1
J: TRBJ2-3
DNA: TGCGCCAGCAGCTTGGAGGGACTTCTCCAGGCTGTGAGCACAGGTACGCAGTATTTT
CDR3: CASSLEGLLQAVSTGTQYF

size: few
D: NA
V: TRBV12-3/TRBV12-4
J: TRBJ2-5
DNA: TGTGCCAGCAGAAACCCCACAGTGCAAGAGACCCAGTACTTC
CDR3: CASRNPTVQETQYF

size: NA
D: NA
V: TRBV6-1
J: TRBJ2-3
DNA: TGTGCCAGCAGGATGACAGGCGTTAATACGCAGTATTTT
CDR3: CASRMTGVNTQYF

size: NA
D: NA
V: TRBV25-1
J: TRBJ2-5
DNA: TGTGCCAGCAGCGTCAGGGGGGGCGAAGAGACCCAGTACTTC
CDR3: CASSVRGGEETQYF

size: NA
D: TRBD1
V: TRBV10-2
J: TRBJ1-3
DNA: TGCGCCAGCAGTGAAAGGGGGACAGTCCTAAACACCATATATTTT
CDR3: CASSERGTVLNTIYF

size: NA
D: NA
V: TRBV6-1
J: TRBJ2-7
DNA: TGTGCCACCGTCCGACCCGGCTCCTACGAGCAGTACTTC
CDR3: CATVRPGSYEQYF

size: many
D: NA
V: TRBV6-2/TRBV6-3
J: TRBJ2-6
DNA: TGTGCCAGCAGTACGGACGGCTCTGGGGCCAACGTCCTGACTTTC
CDR3: CASSTDGSGANVLTF

size: few
D: NA
V: TRBV6-1
J: TRBJ2-3
DNA: TGTGCCAGCAGTGACCCTAGCGTAGGCACAGATACGCAGTATTTT
CDR3: CASSDPSVGTDTQYF

size: NA
D: NA
V: TRBV28
J: TRBJ2-1
DNA: TGTGCCAGCAGTTTAGAAGCCCCCAAAGTCCAGTTCTTC
CDR3: CASSLEAPKVQFF

size: NA
D: TRBD1
V: TRBV25-1
J: TRBJ2-1
DNA: TGTGCCAGCAGTACAGGGGCAACAGCCTACAATGAGCAGTTCTTC
CDR3: CASSTGATAYNEQFF

size: NA
D: NA
V: TRBV27
J: TRBJ2-6
DNA: TGTGCCAGCAGTTTATCGGGCGTTGGGGCCAACGTCCTGACTTTC
CDR3: CASSLSGVGANVLTF

size: few
D: TRBD2
V: TRBV4-1
J: TRBJ2-1
DNA: TGCGCCAGCAGGGGACTAGCGGGAGTAAATGAGCAGTTCTTC
CDR3: CASRGLAGVNEQFF

size: NA
D: TRBD1
V: TRBV3-1
J: TRBJ2-7
DNA: TGTGCCAGCAGCTCATGGGGACAGGGCACCTACGAGCAGTACTTC
CDR3: CASSSWGQGTYEQYF

size: NA
D: NA
V: TRBV10-1
J: TRBJ2-3
DNA: TGCGCCACCGAACTAGAAGGTAAAGATATGCAGTATTTC
CDR3: CATELEGKDMQYF

size: NA
D: TRBD1
V: TRBV28
J: TRBJ2-7
DNA: TGTGCCAGCAGGGCCGGGACAGGTCTCTACGAGCAGTACTTC
CDR3: CASRAGTGLYEQYF

size: NA
D: TRBD2
V: TRBV27
J: TRBJ2-7
DNA: TGTGCCAGCAGGGCCAGCGGGGGAACCTACGAGCAGTACTTC
CDR3: CASRASGGTYEQYF

size: few
D: NA
V: TRBV6-5
J: TRBJ2-1
DNA: TGTGCCAGCCCCACTCCCTCCTACAATGAGCAGTTCTTC
CDR3: CASPTPSYNEQFF

size: NA
D: NA
V: TRBV6-1
J: TRBJ2-3
DNA: TGTGCCAGCAGACTACAGGGTGGGCGCACAGATAAGCAGTATTTT
CDR3: CASRLQGGRTDKQYF

size: NA
D: NA
V: TRBV5-1
J: TRBJ2-3
DNA: TGCGCCAGCAGCTTGGAGGGACTTCTCGCGATTGTGAGAACAGATACGCAGTATTTT
CDR3: CASSLEGLLAIVRTDTQYF

size: NA
D: TRBD2
V: TRBV6-1
J: TRBJ2-2
DNA: TGTGCCAGCAGTGCTCTAGCGGGAGGGCGGCGGGAGCTGTTTTTT
CDR3: CASSALAGGRRELFF

size: NA
D: NA
V: TRBV11-3
J: TRBJ2-5
DNA: TGTGCCAGCAGCTATGACTTTGGAATGGGAGAGACCCAGTACTTC
CDR3: CASSYDFGMGETQYF

size: NA
D: NA
V: TRBV6-1
J: TRBJ2-5
DNA: TGTGCCAGGGGTTTCGGGGGCGGGGGCCCAGAGACCCAGTACTTT
CDR3: CARGFGGGGPETQYF

size: NA
D: TRBD1
V: TRBV6-5
J: TRBJ2-7
DNA: TGTGCCAGCAGTAACCCGGGACAGGGAGTCTACGAGCAGTACTTC
CDR3: CASSNPGQGVYEQYF

size: NA
D: NA
V: TRBV27
J: TRBJ2-2
DNA: TGTGCCAGCAGTTCTGAGCGAACCGGGGAGCAGTTTTTT
CDR3: CASSSERTGEQFF

size: NA
D: NA
V: TRBV6-2/TRBV6-3
J: TRBJ2-3
DNA: TGTGCGGGGATCGGGGGCCGTTTCATATCTACGCAGTATTTC
CDR3: CAGIGGRFISTQYF

size: NA
D: NA
V: TRBV27
J: TRBJ2-3
DNA: TGTGCCAGCAGTCCTGGGAGCACAGATGAGCAGTTTTTC
CDR3: CASSPGSTDEQFF